Reported below is one TCR beta chain. Antigen: not known. Its ends do not fully match the called genes, so a read error is possible. The data belong to a study of CD8+CD57+ T cells in acquired aplastic anemia. The wider study: Sorted CD4+ and CD8+ cells yielded DNA averaging about 3.2 ug.

Researchers used genomic DNA as the template to profile TCR beta VDJ and CDR3. TCRdb processed the reads anew with MiXCR; each CDR3 protein has one entry. Altogether approximately 180,000 distinct CDR3 sequences are present, 55% to 65% being singletons, with the ten largest covering about 44%. Overall study findings and caveats: Researchers reported that CD8+ Simpson's diversity was not significantly different in patients versus controls.

The CDR3 sequence is 13 residues long. The V gene's germline CDR1 is SGHVS and CDR2 FQNEAQ. All patients picked for sequencing had shown, by flow cytometry, an expansion of CD8+CD57+ cells. This receptor was obtained from a human donor with aplastic anemia. The rearrangement joins TRBV7-8 to TRBJ2-1, with a tentative D call TRBD1 (5 bases). The material sequenced was sorted CD4+, CD8+, or CD8+CD57+ T cells (not recorded which) from PBMCs. Here the CDR3 reads CASSLTSGYERFF. The CDR3 nucleotides are TGTGCCAGCAGCTTAACATCAGGGTATGAGCGGTTCTTC.